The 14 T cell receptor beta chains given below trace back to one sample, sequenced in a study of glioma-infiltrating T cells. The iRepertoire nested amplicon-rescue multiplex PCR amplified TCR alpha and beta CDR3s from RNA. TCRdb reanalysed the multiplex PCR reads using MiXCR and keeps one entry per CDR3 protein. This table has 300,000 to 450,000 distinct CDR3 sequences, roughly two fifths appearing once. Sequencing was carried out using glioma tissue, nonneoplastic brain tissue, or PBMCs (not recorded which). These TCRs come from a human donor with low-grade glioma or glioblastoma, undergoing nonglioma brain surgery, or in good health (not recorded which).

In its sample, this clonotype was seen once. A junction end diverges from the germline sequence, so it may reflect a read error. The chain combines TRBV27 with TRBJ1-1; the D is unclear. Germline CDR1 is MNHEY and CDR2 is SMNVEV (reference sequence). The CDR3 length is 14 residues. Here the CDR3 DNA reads TGTGCCAGCAGTTTGTCTTCGGTGAACACTGAAGCTCTCTTT. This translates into CASSLSSVNTEALF.

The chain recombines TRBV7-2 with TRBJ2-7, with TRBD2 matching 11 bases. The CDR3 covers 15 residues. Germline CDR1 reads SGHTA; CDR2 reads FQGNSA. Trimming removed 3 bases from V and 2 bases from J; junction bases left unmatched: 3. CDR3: CASSFGLAGTYEQYF. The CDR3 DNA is TGTGCCAGCAGCTTCGGACTAGCGGGTACCTACGAGCAGTACTTC.

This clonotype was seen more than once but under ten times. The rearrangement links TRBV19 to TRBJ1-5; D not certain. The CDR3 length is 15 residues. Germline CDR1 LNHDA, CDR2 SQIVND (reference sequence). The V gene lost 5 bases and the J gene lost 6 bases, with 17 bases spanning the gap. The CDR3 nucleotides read TGTGCCAGTAGTTCGTCCGGACCGCTCGGTCAGCCCCAGCATTTT. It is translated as CASSSSGPLGQPQHF.

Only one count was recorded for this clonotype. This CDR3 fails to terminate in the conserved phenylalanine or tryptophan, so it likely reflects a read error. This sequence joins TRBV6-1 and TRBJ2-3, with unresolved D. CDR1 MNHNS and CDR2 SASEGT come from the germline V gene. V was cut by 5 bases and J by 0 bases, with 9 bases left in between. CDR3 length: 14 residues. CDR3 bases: TGTGCCAGCAGTCTTTTGAGAAGCACAGATACGCAGTATTCT. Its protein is CASSLLRSTDTQYS.

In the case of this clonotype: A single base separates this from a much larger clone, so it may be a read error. CDR3 nucleotide sequence: TGTGCCAGCAGCCAGAGGGGGGGTGATACGCAGCATTTT. Translated: CASSQRGGDTQHF. The chain recombines TRBV7-9 with TRBJ2-3; D may be TRBD1 (6 bases). The closer fit of TRBJ1-5 to the DNA end suggests the J call may be wrong. The germline gives CDR1 SEHNR, CDR2 FQNEAQ (reference sequence). This CDR3 is 13 amino acids long.

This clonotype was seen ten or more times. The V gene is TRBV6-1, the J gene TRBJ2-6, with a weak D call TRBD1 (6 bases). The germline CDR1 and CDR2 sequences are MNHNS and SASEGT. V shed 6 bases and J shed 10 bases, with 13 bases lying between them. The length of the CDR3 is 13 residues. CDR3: CASSEQGTNVLTF. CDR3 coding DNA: TGTGCCAGCAGCGAACAGGGAACGAACGTCCTGACTTTC.

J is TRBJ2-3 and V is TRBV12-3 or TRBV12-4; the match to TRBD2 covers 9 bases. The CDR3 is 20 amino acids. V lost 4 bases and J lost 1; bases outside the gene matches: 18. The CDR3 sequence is CASSSSDRAGGPACTDTQYF. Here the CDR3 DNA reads TGTGCCAGCAGTTCCAGTGATCGGGCGGGAGGGCCGGCGTGCACAGATACGCAGTATTTT.

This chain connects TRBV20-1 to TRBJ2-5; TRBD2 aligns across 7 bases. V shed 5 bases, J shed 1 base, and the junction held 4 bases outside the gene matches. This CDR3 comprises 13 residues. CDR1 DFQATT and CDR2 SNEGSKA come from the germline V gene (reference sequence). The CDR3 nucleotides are TGCAGTGCTGGCGCGGGGGTCCAAGAGACCCAGTACTTC. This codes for CSAGAGVQETQYF.

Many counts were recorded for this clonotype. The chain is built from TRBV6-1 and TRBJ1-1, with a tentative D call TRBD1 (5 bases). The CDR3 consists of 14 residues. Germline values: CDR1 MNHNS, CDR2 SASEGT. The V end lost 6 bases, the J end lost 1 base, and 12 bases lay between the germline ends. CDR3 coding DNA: TGTGCCAGCAGAGAACAGGAGTCGAACACTGAAGCTTTCTTT. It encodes CASREQESNTEAFF.

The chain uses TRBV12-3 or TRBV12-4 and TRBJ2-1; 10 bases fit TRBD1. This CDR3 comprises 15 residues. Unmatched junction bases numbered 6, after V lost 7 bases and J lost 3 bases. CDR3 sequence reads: CASTPGTGVYNEQFF. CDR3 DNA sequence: TGTGCCAGCACGCCCGGGACAGGGGTCTACAATGAGCAGTTCTTC.

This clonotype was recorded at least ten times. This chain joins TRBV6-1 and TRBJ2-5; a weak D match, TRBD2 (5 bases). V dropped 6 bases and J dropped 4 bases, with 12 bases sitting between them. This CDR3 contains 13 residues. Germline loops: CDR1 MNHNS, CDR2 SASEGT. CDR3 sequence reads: CASSTDGGETQYF. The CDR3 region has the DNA TGTGCCAGCAGCACCGACGGAGGAGAGACCCAGTACTTC.

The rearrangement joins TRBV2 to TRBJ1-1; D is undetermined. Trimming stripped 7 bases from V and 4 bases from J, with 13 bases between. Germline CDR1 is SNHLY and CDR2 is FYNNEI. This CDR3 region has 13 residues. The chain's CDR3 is CASTPDRGTEAFF. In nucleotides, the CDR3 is TGTGCCAGCACTCCTGACCGGGGCACTGAAGCTTTCTTT.

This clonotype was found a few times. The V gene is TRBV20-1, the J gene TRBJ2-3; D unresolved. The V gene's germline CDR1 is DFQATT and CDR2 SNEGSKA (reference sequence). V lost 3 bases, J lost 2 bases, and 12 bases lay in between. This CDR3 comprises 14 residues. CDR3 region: CSARLPRLTDTQYF. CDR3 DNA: TGCAGTGCTAGGTTGCCCCGACTCACAGATACGCAGTATTTT.

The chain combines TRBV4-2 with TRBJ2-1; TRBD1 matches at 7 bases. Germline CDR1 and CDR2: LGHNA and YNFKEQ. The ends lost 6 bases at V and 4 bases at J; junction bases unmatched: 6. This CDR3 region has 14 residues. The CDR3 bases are TGTGCCAGCAGGGCAGGGGGATTGTACAATGAGCAGTTCTTC. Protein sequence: CASRAGGLYNEQFF.